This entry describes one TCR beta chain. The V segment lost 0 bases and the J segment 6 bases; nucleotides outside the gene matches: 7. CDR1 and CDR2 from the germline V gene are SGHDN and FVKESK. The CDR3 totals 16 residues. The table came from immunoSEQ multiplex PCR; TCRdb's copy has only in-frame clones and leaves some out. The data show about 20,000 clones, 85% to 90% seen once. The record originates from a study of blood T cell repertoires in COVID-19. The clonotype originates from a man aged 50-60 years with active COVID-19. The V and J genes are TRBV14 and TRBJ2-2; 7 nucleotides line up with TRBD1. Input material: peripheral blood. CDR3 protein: CASSQEGGRSPGELFF. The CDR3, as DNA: TGTGCCAGCAGCCAAGAAGGGGGCCGGTCCCCCGGGGAGCTGTTTTTT.